The 22 T cell receptor beta chains below come from one sample, sequenced in a study of T cell responses to AZD1222 COVID-19 vaccine. Clones were read by immunoSEQ multiplex PCR, and TCRdb kept only the in-frame ones, dropping some. This table has 80,000 to 100,000 clones, 80% to 90% appearing once. The starting material was peripheral blood, obtained 28 days after the second AZD1222 dose. The receptors come from an adult who received the AZD1222 COVID-19 vaccine.

J is TRBJ2-7 and V is TRBV5-1, with a possible D match to TRBD1 (6 bases). Trimming took off 8 bases at V and 3 bases at J, with 18 bases between the two ends. CDR1 and CDR2 from the germline V gene are SGHRS and YFSETQ. The CDR3 has 14 amino acids. Here the CDR3 DNA reads TGCGCCAGGACAGGCGAAAGGACCTACTACGAGCAGTACGTC. It codes for CARTGERTYYEQYV.

The chain couples TRBV28 to TRBJ2-1; possible D gene TRBD2, 5 bases. CDR1 and CDR2 (germline): MDHEN, SYDVKM. The CDR3 length is 14 residues. Trimming pared 7 bases from V and 0 bases from J, leaving 10 bases between. The CDR3 reads CASISRDSYNEQFF. The CDR3 DNA sequence: TGTGCCAGCATTTCGAGGGACTCCTACAATGAGCAGTTCTTC.

V gene TRBV28 combines with J gene TRBJ1-6; a possible D gene is TRBD1 (6 bases). From germline, CDR1 is MDHEN and CDR2 SYDVKM. V dropped 4 bases and J dropped 0 bases, with 16 bases sitting between them. The CDR3 contains 18 residues. CDR3 residues: CASSSYGQSGSYNSPLHF. The CDR3, as DNA: TGTGCCAGCAGTTCCTATGGACAGTCCGGCTCCTATAATTCACCCCTCCACTTT.

This clone was detected only a few times. V gene TRBV20-1 combines with J gene TRBJ2-1; D is undetermined. CDR1 and CDR2 from the germline V gene are DFQATT and SNEGSKA (reference sequence). Trimming pared 6 bases from V and 6 bases from J, leaving 9 bases between. The CDR3 length is 11 residues. Here the CDR3 DNA reads TGCAGTGCGTCAACGAGCAATGAGCAGTTCTTC. Protein product: CSASTSNEQFF.

This chain connects TRBV10-3 to TRBJ1-6; no definite D call. Trimming cost V 4 bases and J 10 bases, with 8 bases left between them. Germline V gene lookup returns CDR1 ENHRY and CDR2 SYGVKD. The CDR3 has 12 residues. CDR3 residues: CAISGRESPLHF. The CDR3 region has the DNA TGTGCCATCAGTGGGCGTGAATCACCCCTCCACTTT.

The genes are TRBV5-6 and TRBJ1-4; 7 bases match TRBD1. CDR1 is SGHDT and CDR2 is YYEEEE in the germline V gene. The CDR3 is 12 amino acids. The trim removed 3 bases at V and 7 bases at J, leaving 0 bases unmatched. The CDR3 protein is CASSWDSEKLFF. The DNA of the CDR3 is TGTGCCAGCAGCTGGGACAGTGAAAAACTGTTTTTT.

This clone was seen a handful of times. The chain joins TRBV5-1 to TRBJ1-5; D not certain. The CDR3 consists of 13 residues. V dropped 5 bases and J dropped 5 bases, with 11 bases sitting between them. The germline V gene encodes CDR1 SGHRS and CDR2 YFSETQ. The CDR3 DNA reads as TGCGCCAGCAGATTCGATCGCGATCAGCCCCAGCATTTT. Translating it yields CASRFDRDQPQHF. The entire variable domain, with the rest obtained from reference TRBV5-1 and TRBJ1-5, is as follows: KAGVTQTPRYLIKTRGQQVTLSCSPISGHRSVSWYQQTPGQGLQFLFEYFSETQRNKGNFPGRFSGRQFSNSRSEMNVSTLELGDSALYLCASRFDRDQPQHFGDGTRLSIL.

This clone was recorded a few times. This sequence joins TRBV6-1 and TRBJ1-1; D gene ambiguous. Germline lookup yields CDR1 MNHNS and CDR2 SASEGT. CDR3 length equals 11 residues. Trimming left V 2 bases short and J 8 bases short, with 6 bases between. CDR3 DNA sequence: TGTGCCAGCAGTGAATCAATAGAAGCTTTCTTT. As protein: CASSESIEAFF.

This chain uses TRBV11-3 with TRBJ2-3; TRBD2 matches 7 bases. Germline V gene sequence: CDR1 SGHNT, CDR2 YENEEA. Trimming cost V 0 bases and J 2 bases; bases outside gene matches: 5. The CDR3 sequence is 16 residues long. The CDR3 sequence: CASSLDFLAVTDTQYF. CDR3 sequence (DNA): TGTGCCAGCAGCTTAGATTTCCTAGCGGTCACAGATACGCAGTATTTT. Using reference TRBV11-3 and TRBJ2-3 for the parts outside the CDR3, the full variable domain is EAGVVQSPRYKIIEKKQPVAFWCNPISGHNTLYWYLQNLGQGPELLIRYENEEAVDDSQLPKDRFSAERLKGVDSTLKIQPAELGDSAVYLCASSLDFLAVTDTQYFGPGTRLTVL.

The V call is TRBV30, the J call TRBJ2-2; 10 bases are shared with TRBD2. This CDR3 region has 15 residues. After removal of 2 bases from V and 8 bases from J, the junction contained 8 bases not matched to a gene. Per germline, CDR1 GTSNPN and CDR2 SVGIG (reference sequence). The CDR3 region has the DNA TGTGCCTGGAGTCCAGCGGGGGGGCCTTATGGGGAGCTGTTTTTT. This sequence encodes CAWSPAGGPYGELFF.

The chain couples TRBV15 to TRBJ1-3; D is unclear. V was shortened by 0 bases and J by 0 bases, with 12 bases between the two germline ends. CDR3 size: 17 residues. Looked up from germline, CDR1 is LNHNV and CDR2 is YYDKDF (reference sequence). CDR3 nucleotides: TGTGCCACCAGCAGAGATAGGTCCGGATACTCTGGAAACACCATATATTTT. This codes for CATSRDRSGYSGNTIYF. The whole variable domain, filled in from reference TRBV15 and TRBJ1-3, reads DAMVIQNPRYQVTQFGKPVTLSCSQTLNHNVMYWYQQKSSQAPKLLFHYYDKDFNNEADTPDNFQSRRPNTSFCFLDIRSPGLGDTAMYLCATSRDRSGYSGNTIYFGEGSWLTVV.

This sequence joins TRBV28 and TRBJ1-4, with a tentative D call TRBD1 (6 bases). Germline-derived CDR1 and CDR2 are MDHEN and SYDVKM. CDR3 length: 15 residues. The germline V and J ends were trimmed by 8 bases and 5 bases, with 18 bases remaining between them. The CDR3 region has the DNA TGTGCCAGCGGAGGGCGGACAGTAACAAATGAAAAACTGTTTTTT. This encodes CASGGRTVTNEKLFF.

The CDR3 bases are TGTGCCAGCAGTACCCCCGGGACACTCAGGTACGAGCAGTACTTC. Its translation: CASSTPGTLRYEQYF. The chain combines TRBV28 with TRBJ2-7; D is possibly TRBD1 (6 bases). Germline CDR1 MDHEN, CDR2 SYDVKM. Trimming shortened V by 5 bases and J by 4 bases, and 18 bases separated the two germline ends. The CDR3 runs to 15 residues.

The chain has TRBV19 and TRBJ2-7; D not resolved. The CDR3 contains 12 residues. Germline CDR1 and CDR2: LNHDA and SQIVND (reference sequence). Deletions cut 3 bases from V and 5 bases from J, with 8 bases between. The CDR3 DNA sequence: TGTGCCAGTAGTATGTCGACAAACGAGCAGTACTTC. Translated, it gives CASSMSTNEQYF.

This clone has ten or more counts. The chain employs TRBV3-1 (or the pseudogene TRBV3-2) and TRBJ1-1; no definite D call. The CDR3 length is 17 residues. The V end lost 4 bases, the J end lost 0 bases, and 18 bases lay between the germline ends. CDR1 is LGHDT, CDR2 YNNKEL, per germline (reference sequence). The CDR3 loop is CASSRGQVNPMNTEAFF. Written as DNA, the CDR3 is TGTGCCAGCAGCCGTGGGCAGGTGAATCCCATGAACACTGAAGCTTTCTTT.

The chain uses TRBV9 and TRBJ2-3, with 11 bases matching TRBD2. Germline V gives CDR1 SGDLS, CDR2 YYNGEE. V lost 0 bases and J lost 5; bases outside the gene matches: 5. CDR3 length: 16 amino acids. As DNA, the CDR3 is TGTGCCAGCAGCGTAGAAGGGACTAGCGGAAAAGATACGCAGTATTTT. Protein: CASSVEGTSGKDTQYF. The full variable domain, completed using reference TRBV9 and TRBJ2-3, is DSGVTQTPKHLITATGQRVTLRCSPRSGDLSVYWYQQSLDQGLQFLIQYYNGEERAKGNILERFSAQQFPDLHSELNLSSLELGDSALYFCASSVEGTSGKDTQYFGPGTRLTVL.

This clone is a singleton in its sample. This chain uses TRBV6-1 with TRBJ1-5; D is uncertain. V lost 1 base to trimming and J lost 3 bases, with 4 bases between them. The CDR3 spans 13 residues. The germline CDR1 and CDR2 sequences are MNHNS and SASEGT. The CDR3 DNA is TGTGCCAGCAGTGAAGTGACCAATCAGCCCCAGCATTTT. It is translated as CASSEVTNQPQHF.

The chain employs TRBV4-3 and TRBJ1-2; the D gene is possibly TRBD1 (5 bases). Germline lookup yields CDR1 LGHNA and CDR2 YSLEER. V was cut by 0 bases and J by 0 bases, with 11 bases left in between. The CDR3 runs to 16 residues. The CDR3 loop is CASSQDSTVTNYGYTF. The CDR3 DNA sequence: TGCGCCAGCAGCCAAGATTCGACAGTGACTAACTATGGCTACACCTTC.

This chain connects TRBV6-6 to TRBJ1-1; 8 bases are a match to TRBD1. V shed 2 bases and J 1 base; nucleotides not matched to a gene: 6. CDR1 is MNHNY and CDR2 is SVGAGI in the germline V gene (reference sequence). CDR3 length: 16 amino acids. As DNA, the CDR3 is TGTGCCAGCAGTTACACACCCGGGACAGGGAACACTGAAGCTTTCTTT. It specifies CASSYTPGTGNTEAFF.

The rearrangement joins TRBV27 to TRBJ2-7; possibly TRBD1 or TRBD2 for D (5 bases each). CDR1 is MNHEY, CDR2 SMNVEV, per germline (reference sequence). CDR3 length: 15 residues. Trimming removed 4 bases at V and 3 bases at J, with 16 bases between. The CDR3 region is CASSYQGRGRYEQYF. CDR3 nucleotide sequence: TGTGCCAGCAGTTACCAGGGACGAGGGCGCTACGAGCAGTACTTC.

V is TRBV6-2 or TRBV6-3 and J is TRBJ1-2; TRBD1 matches at 8 bases. Trimming removed 4 bases from V and 8 bases from J; junction bases left unmatched: 9. The germline V gene encodes CDR1 MNHEY and CDR2 SVGEGT. The CDR3 loop spans 14 amino acids. The CDR3 protein is CASSFSQGARGYTF. DNA for the CDR3: TGTGCCAGCAGTTTTTCCCAGGGGGCGCGGGGCTACACCTTC.

This chain joins TRBV6-5 and TRBJ2-3; no reliable D call. CDR3 length equals 13 residues. The V end lost 5 bases, the J end lost 1 base, and 7 bases lay between the germline ends. From germline, CDR1 is MNHEY and CDR2 SVGAGI. The CDR3 region is CASSRLRTDTQYF. In DNA form, the CDR3 reads TGTGCCAGCAGTCGACTCCGCACAGATACGCAGTATTTT.